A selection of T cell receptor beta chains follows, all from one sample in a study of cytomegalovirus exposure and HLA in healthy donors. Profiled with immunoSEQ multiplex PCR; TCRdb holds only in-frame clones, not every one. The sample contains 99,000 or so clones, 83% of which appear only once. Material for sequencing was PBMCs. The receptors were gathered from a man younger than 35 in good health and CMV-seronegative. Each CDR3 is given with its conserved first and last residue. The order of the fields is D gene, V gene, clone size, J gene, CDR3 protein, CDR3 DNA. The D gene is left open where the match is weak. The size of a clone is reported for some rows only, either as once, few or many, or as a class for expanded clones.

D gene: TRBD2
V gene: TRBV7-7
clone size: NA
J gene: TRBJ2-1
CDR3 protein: CASSSAGTSGGNEQFF
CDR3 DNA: TGTGCTAGCAGCTCAGCCGGGACTAGTGGTGGCAATGAGCAGTTCTTC

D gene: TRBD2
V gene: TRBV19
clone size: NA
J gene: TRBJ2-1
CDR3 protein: CASSIWGGNEQFF
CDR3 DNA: TGTGCCAGTAGTATATGGGGGGGCAATGAGCAGTTCTTC

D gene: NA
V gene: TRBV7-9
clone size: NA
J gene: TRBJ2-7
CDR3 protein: CASSLPYEQYF
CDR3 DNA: TGTGCCAGCAGCCTCCCCTACGAGCAGTACTTC

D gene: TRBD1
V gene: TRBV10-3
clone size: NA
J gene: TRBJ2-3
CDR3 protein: CAISDRDRGLDTQYF
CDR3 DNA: TGTGCCATCAGCGACCGGGACAGGGGGTTAGATACGCAGTATTTT

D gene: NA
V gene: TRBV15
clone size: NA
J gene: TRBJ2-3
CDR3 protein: CATSRPFSDFSADTQYF
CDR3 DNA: TGTGCCACCAGCAGACCCTTTTCGGACTTCAGTGCAGATACGCAGTATTTT

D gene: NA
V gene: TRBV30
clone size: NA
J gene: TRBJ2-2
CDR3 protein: CAWGGDIQYTGELFF
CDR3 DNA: TGTGCCTGGGGGGGGGACATCCAATACACCGGGGAGCTGTTTTTT

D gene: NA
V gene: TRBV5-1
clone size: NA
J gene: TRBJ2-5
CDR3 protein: CASSQGGGSGEETQYF
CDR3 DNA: TGCGCCAGCAGCCAAGGAGGGGGCTCAGGGGAAGAGACCCAGTACTTC

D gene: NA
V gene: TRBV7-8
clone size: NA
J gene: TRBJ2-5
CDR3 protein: CASSLAEALQETQYF
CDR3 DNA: TGTGCCAGCAGCTTAGCGGAGGCACTCCAAGAGACCCAGTACTTC

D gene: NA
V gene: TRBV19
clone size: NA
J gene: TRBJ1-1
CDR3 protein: CASRAGTVGTEAFF
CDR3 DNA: TGTGCCAGTAGAGCGGGCACGGTAGGGACTGAAGCTTTCTTT

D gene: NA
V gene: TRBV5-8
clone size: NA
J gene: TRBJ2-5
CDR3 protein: CASSLIQETQYF
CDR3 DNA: TGTGCCAGCAGCTTGATACAAGAGACCCAGTACTTC

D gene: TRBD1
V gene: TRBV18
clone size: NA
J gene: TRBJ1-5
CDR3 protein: CASSPPGQGQPQHF
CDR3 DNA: TGTGCCAGCTCACCACCGGGACAGGGTCAGCCCCAGCATTTT

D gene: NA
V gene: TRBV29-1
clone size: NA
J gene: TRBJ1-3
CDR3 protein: CSVENAGNTIYF
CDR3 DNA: TGCAGCGTTGAAAATGCGGGAAACACCATATATTTT

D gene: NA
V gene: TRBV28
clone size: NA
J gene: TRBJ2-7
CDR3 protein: CASSLFEGYEQYF
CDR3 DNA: TGTGCCAGCAGTTTATTCGAGGGCTACGAGCAGTACTTC

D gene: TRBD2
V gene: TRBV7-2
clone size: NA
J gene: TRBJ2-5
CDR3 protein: CASSTSGTQETQYF
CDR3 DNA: TGTGCCAGCAGCACTAGCGGGACCCAAGAGACCCAGTACTTC

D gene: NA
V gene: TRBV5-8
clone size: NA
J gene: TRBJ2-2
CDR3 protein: CASSLGSFSGELFF
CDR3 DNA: TGTGCCAGCAGCTTGGGATCATTTAGCGGGGAGCTGTTTTTT

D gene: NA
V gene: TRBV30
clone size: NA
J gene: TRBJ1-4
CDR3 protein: CALGGLRGRIEKLFF
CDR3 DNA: TGTGCCCTGGGAGGTTTGAGGGGCAGGATTGAAAAACTGTTTTTT

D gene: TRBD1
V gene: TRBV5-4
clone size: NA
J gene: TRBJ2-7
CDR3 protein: CASSLSSLRGEQYF
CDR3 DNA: TGTGCCAGCAGCTTATCTAGCCTCAGGGGGGAGCAGTACTTC

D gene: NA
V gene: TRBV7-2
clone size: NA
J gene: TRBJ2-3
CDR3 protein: CASRTVDTQYF
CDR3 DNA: TGTGCCAGCCGGACAGTAGATACGCAGTATTTT

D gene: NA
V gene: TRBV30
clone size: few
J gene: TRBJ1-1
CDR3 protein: CAWSKRQGLANTEAFF
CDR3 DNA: TGTGCCTGGAGTAAAAGGCAGGGATTAGCGAACACTGAAGCTTTCTTT

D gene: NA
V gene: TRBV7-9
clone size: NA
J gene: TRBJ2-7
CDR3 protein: CASSSTWGPYEQYF
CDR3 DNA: TGTGCCAGCAGCTCAACCTGGGGGCCCTACGAGCAGTACTTC

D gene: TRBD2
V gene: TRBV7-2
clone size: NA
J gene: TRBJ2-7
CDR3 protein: CASSSRTSGRVNEQYF
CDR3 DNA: TGTGCCAGCAGCTCCCGGACTAGCGGGAGAGTCAACGAGCAGTACTTC

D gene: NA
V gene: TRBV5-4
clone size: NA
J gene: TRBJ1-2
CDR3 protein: CASSGTRGRYGYTF
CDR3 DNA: TGTGCCAGCAGCGGAACCAGGGGCCGGTATGGCTACACCTTC

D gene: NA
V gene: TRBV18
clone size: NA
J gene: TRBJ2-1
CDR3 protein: CASSPRAGEGNEQFF
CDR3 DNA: TGTGCCAGCTCACCACGGGCAGGGGAGGGCAATGAGCAGTTCTTC

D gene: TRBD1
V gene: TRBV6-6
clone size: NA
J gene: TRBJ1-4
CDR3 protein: CASSLPTGEGGKLFF
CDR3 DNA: TGTGCCAGCAGTTTACCGACAGGGGAGGGGGGAAAACTGTTTTTT

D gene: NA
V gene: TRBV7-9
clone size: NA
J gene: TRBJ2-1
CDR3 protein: CASSLLTHNEQFF
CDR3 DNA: TGTGCCAGCAGCTTGCTAACTCACAATGAGCAGTTCTTC

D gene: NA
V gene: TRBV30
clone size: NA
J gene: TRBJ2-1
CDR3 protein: CAWSENLSSYNEQFF
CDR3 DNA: TGTGCCTGGAGTGAAAACTTGAGCTCCTACAATGAGCAGTTCTTC

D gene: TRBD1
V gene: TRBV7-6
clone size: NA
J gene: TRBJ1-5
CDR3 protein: CASSPQDRTSNQPQHF
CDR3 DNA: TGTGCCAGCAGCCCCCAGGACAGGACTAGCAATCAGCCCCAGCATTTT

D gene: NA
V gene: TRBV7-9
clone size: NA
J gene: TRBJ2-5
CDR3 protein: CASSSSPTGGRETQYF
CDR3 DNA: TGTGCCAGCAGCTCAAGTCCCACTGGAGGGCGGGAGACCCAGTACTTC

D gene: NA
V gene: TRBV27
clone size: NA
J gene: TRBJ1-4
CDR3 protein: CASSFRTGQEKLFF
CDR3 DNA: TGTGCCAGCAGTTTTCGGACTGGACAGGAAAAACTGTTTTTT

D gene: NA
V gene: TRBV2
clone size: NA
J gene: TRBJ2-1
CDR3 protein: CASRRQGSYNEQFF
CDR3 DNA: TGTGCCAGTCGGAGGCAGGGGAGCTACAATGAGCAGTTCTTC

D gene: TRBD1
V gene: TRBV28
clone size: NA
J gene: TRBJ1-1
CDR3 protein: CASSSSGQGMNTEAFF
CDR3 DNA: TGTGCCAGCAGTTCCTCAGGACAGGGGATGAACACTGAAGCTTTCTTT

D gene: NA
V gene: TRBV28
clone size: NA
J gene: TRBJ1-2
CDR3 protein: CASRDRPYGYTF
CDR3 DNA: TGTGCCAGCCGAGACAGACCTTATGGCTACACCTTC

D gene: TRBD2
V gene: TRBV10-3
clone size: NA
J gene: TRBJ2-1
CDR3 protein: CAISESGGRALYNEQFF
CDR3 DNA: TGTGCCATCAGTGAGTCGGGCGGGAGGGCCCTCTACAATGAGCAGTTCTTC

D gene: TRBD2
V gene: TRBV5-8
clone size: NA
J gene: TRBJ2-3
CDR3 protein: CASSLGLAGGARADTQYF
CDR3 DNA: TGTGCCAGCAGCTTAGGACTAGCGGGAGGTGCCAGGGCAGATACGCAGTATTTT

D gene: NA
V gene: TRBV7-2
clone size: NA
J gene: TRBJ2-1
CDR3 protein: CASSPSDSYNEQFF
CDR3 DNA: TGTGCCAGCAGCCCCTCGGACAGCTACAATGAGCAGTTCTTC

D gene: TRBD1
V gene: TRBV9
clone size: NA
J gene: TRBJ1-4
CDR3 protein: CASSSYDRVGEKLFF
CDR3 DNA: TGTGCCAGCAGCTCCTACGACAGGGTGGGAGAAAAACTGTTTTTT

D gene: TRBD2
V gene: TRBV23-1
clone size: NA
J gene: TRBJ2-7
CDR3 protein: CASSRTRLAGDEQYF
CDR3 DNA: TGCGCCAGCAGTAGGACCCGACTAGCGGGAGATGAGCAGTACTTC

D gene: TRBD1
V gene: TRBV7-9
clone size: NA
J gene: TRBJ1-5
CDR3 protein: CASSHGTEDQPQHF
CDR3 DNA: TGTGCCAGCAGCCACGGGACAGAAGATCAGCCCCAGCATTTT

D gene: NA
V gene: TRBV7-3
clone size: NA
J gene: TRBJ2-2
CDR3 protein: CASSFTVSTGELFF
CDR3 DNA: TGTGCCAGCAGCTTCACAGTGAGCACCGGGGAGCTGTTTTTT

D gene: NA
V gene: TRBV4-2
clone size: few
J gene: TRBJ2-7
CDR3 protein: CASSQRVAYEQYF
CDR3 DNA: TGTGCCAGCAGCCAGAGGGTAGCGTACGAGCAGTACTTC

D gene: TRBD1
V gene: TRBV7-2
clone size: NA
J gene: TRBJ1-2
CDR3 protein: CASSLEDRGANYGYTF
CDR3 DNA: TGTGCCAGCAGCTTAGAGGACAGGGGAGCTAACTATGGCTACACCTTC

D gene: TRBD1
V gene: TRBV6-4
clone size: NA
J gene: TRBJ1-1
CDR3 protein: CASSEDEGQGNTEAFF
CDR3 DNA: TGTGCCAGCAGTGAAGACGAGGGACAGGGGAACACTGAAGCTTTCTTT

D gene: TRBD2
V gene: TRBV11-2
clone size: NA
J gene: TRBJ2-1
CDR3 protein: CASSRTRGLAGDREQFF
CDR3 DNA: TGTGCCAGCAGCCGGACTCGAGGACTAGCGGGAGATCGTGAGCAGTTCTTC

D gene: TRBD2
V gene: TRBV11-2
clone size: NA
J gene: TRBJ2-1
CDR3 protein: CASSPGTSSYNEQFF
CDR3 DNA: TGTGCCAGCAGCCCGGGGACTAGCTCCTACAATGAGCAGTTCTTC

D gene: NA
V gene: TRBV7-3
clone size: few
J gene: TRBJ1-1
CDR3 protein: CASSLAGVSTEAFF
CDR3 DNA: TGTGCCAGCAGCTTAGCGGGGGTGAGCACTGAAGCTTTCTTT

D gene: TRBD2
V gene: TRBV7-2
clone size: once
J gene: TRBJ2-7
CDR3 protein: CASSSLAGGSYEQYF
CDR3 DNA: TGTGCCAGCAGCTCCCTAGCGGGGGGATCCTACGAGCAGTACTTC

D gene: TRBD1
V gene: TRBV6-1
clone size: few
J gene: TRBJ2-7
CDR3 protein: CASSPTGTGGEQYF
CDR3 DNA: TGTGCCAGCAGTCCTACCGGGACAGGGGGCGAGCAGTACTTC

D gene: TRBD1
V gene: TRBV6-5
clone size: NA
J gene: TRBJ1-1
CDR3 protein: CASSKDRDTEAFF
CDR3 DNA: TGTGCCAGCAGCAAAGACAGGGACACTGAAGCTTTCTTT

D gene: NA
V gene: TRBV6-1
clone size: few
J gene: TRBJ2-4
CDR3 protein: CASSEKERFTSAKNIQYF
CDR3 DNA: TGTGCCAGCAGTGAAAAGGAGCGGTTTACGTCAGCTAAAAACATTCAGTACTTC

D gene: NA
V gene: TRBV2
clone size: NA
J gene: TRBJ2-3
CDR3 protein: CASRSIRGVTDTQYF
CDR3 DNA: TGTGCCAGCAGGTCTATCAGGGGAGTCACAGATACGCAGTATTTT

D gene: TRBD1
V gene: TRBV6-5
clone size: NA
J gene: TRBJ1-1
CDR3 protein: CASSWTGGSAFF
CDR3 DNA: TGTGCCAGCAGTTGGACAGGGGGCAGTGCTTTCTTT

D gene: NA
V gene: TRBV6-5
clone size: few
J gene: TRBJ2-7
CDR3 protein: CASCLGGAAGCEQYF
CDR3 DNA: TGTGCCAGCTGTTTGGGCGGGGCTGCGGGCTGCGAGCAGTACTTC

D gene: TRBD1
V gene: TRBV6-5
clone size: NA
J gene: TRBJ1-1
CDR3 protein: CATNSRQGGTEAFF
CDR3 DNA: TGTGCCACTAATTCTAGGCAGGGGGGCACTGAAGCTTTCTTT

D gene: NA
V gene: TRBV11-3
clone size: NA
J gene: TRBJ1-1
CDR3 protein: CASSLESVNTEAFF
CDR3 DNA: TGTGCCAGCAGCTTAGAGTCCGTGAACACTGAAGCTTTCTTT

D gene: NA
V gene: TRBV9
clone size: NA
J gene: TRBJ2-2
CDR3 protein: CATSLDWTGELFF
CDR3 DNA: TGTGCCACCTCCCTCGACTGGACCGGGGAGCTGTTTTTT

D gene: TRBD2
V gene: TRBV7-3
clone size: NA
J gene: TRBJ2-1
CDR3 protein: CASSPGTSGYNEQFF
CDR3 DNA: TGTGCCAGCAGCCCCGGGACTAGCGGCTACAATGAGCAGTTCTTC

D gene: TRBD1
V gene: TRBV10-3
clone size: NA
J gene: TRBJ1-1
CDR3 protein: CAISSRQGPNTEAFF
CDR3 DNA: TGTGCCATCAGTTCTAGACAGGGCCCGAACACTGAAGCTTTCTTT